This entry concerns a single TCR beta chain. Its antigen remains unidentified. Germline V gives CDR1 SGHRS, CDR2 YFSETQ. The CDR3 extends over 17 amino acids. Trimming left V 3 bases short and J 0 bases short, with 16 bases between. This entry belongs to a study of T-cell memory formation after mild COVID-19. Study summary: The TCR clusters were mostly specific to one donor.

TCRdb redid the calling of the 5' RACE reads with MiXCR, one entry per CDR3 protein. Altogether fewer than 700,000 distinct CDR3 sequences are present, 20% to 25% being singletons, with the ten largest covering approximately 8.4%. Study-level findings and limits: For contracting clones, CD4+ ones sat mainly in CM and EM, CD8+ in EMRA.

This TCR was recovered from an adult woman who had mild COVID-19 (a few samples of this study predate the infection). Cell type and time point are not known. Source material: PBMCs or a T cell subset sorted from them (not recorded which). V and J are TRBV5-1 and TRBJ1-5, with D maybe TRBD1 (5 bases). Here the CDR3 DNA reads TGCGCCAGCAGCTCGACGGAGGGACCTTTTAGCAATCAGCCCCAGCATTTT. Protein sequence: CASSSTEGPFSNQPQHF. Together with reference TRBV5-1 and TRBJ1-5, the CDR3 gives the full variable domain: KAGVTQTPRYLIKTRGQQVTLSCSPISGHRSVSWYQQTPGQGLQFLFEYFSETQRNKGNFPGRFSGRQFSNSRSEMNVSTLELGDSALYLCASSSTEGPFSNQPQHFGDGTRLSIL.